The sequence of this TCR beta chain was determined in a study of brain T cells in children with intractable seizures. The time point is: blood from clinic visit 5 months post-surgery; TSC patient then seizure free. Sequencing was limited to surgery cases with top T cell transcript signatures in brain tissue. V dropped 4 bases and J dropped 7; count of bases not matched to a gene: 11. The CDR3 has 16 amino acids. Germline CDR1 is MNHEY and CDR2 is SMNVEV (reference sequence). Libraries were prepared by immunoSEQ multiplex PCR; TCRdb keeps only in-frame clonotypes and omits some of them. The sample has 340,000 or so clones, 93% seen once.

The rearrangement links TRBV27 to TRBJ1-4, with 8 nucleotides matching TRBD1. The sample in question was peripheral blood, obtained around 5 months after surgery. The TCR was taken from a boy less than two years old with tuberous sclerosis and intractable seizures. DNA for the CDR3: TGTGCCAGCAGTTCAGGACAGGGAGTTTGGGGTGAAAAACTGTTTTTT. Encoded protein: CASSSGQGVWGEKLFF.